The entry that follows covers one T cell receptor (beta chain) sequence. This clonotype was recorded many times. What this receptor recognizes is not known. The input lacks base qualities; no much larger clone sits a single base away. Taken from the germline V gene (reference sequence), the CDR1 and CDR2 loops are SEHNR and FQNEAQ. From V the trimming removes 5 bases and from J it removes 10 bases, while the gene matches leave 8 bases of the junction unaccounted for. The CDR3 covers 14 residues, taking in both the cysteine and the phenylalanine. Here the CDR3 DNA is all that survives: 42 bases in frame from base 1. Libraries were constructed by RT-PCR. TCRdb names Illumina MiSeq as the instrument used. The public reads were reprocessed in TCRdb via fastp at Q25 and MiXCR, keeping in-frame beta chains. Records with the same CDR3 protein are collapsed into one entry carrying the most frequent genes and DNA. The sample contains hundreds of thousands of distinct CDR3 sequences, 13% to 15% of them found a single time. The ten largest clones represent roughly 3.9% of the sample.

The sample originates from a study (dated by TCRdb to between 2015 and 2016). The chain employs TRBV7-9 and TRBJ1-6; TRBD1 aligns with 7 central bases. The sequencing sample was made of memory CD4+ T cells from blood. This TCR was recovered from a female donor in good health, serving as a healthy control. The DNA sequence reads TGTGCCAGCAGCCAACAGGGGAGTGGGTCACCCCTCCACTTT. It translates to CASSQQGSGSPLHF.